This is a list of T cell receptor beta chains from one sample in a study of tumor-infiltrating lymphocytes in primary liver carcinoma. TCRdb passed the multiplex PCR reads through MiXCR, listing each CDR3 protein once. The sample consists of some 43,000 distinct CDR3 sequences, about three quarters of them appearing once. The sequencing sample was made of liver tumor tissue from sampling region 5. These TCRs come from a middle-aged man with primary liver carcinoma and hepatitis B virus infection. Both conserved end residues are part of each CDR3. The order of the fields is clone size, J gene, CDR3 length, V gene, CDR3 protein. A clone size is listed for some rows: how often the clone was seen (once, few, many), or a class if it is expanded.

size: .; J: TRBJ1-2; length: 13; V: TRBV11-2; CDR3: CASGWGRVNGYTF
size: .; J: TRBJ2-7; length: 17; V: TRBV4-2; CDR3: CATTGLAGVYKSSEQYF
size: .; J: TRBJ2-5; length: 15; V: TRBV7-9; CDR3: CASSLFHGSHETQYF
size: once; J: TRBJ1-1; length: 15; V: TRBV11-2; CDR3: CASSPRGTGVPEALF
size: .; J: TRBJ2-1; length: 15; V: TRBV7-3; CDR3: CASSWSGSLSNEQFF
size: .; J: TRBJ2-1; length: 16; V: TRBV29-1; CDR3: CNVEWDMIRSYNEQFF
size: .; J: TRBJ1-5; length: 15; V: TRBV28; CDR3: CASSPQGGDNQPQHF
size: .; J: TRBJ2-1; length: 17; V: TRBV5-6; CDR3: CDSSSRDSPSSYNEQFF
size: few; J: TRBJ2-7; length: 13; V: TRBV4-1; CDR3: CASSQVGGNEQYF
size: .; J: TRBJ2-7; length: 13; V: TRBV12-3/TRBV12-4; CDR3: CASTPREYCGQYF
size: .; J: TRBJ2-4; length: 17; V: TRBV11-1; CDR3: CASNFPGTSGTKNIQYF
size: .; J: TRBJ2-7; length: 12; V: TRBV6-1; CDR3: CASSEIRREQHF
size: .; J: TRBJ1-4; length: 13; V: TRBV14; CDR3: CVSSQGSTQKLFF
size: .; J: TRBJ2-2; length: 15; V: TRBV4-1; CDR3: CASSQAQGSTGELLF
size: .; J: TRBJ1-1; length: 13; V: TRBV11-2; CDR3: CGSSLQDRGCVFF
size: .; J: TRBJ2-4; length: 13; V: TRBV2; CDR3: CASIRDRENIRYF
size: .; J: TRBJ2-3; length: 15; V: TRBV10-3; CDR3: CAISDGGAAIDTQYF
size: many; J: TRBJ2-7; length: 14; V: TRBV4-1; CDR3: CASSPRDSLIEQYF
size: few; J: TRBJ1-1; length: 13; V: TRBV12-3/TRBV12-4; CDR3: CANSPDPGRWAYF
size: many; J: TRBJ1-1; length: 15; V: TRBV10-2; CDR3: CASSESTSVNTEAFF
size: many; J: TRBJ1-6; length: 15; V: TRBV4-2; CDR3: CASSRLDSENSPLHF
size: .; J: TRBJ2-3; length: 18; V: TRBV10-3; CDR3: CAISESYSVSQLTDTQYF
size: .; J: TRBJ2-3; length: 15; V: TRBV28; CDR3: CVSRETGRLKDTQYF
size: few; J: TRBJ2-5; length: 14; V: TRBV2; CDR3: CASSESPSLETQYF
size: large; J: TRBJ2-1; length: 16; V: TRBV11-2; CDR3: CASSSRPSGRIYEQFF
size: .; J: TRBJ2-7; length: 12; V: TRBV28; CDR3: CASSPTTCEQYF
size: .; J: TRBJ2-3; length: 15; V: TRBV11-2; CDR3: CVSSLLAFSTDTQYF
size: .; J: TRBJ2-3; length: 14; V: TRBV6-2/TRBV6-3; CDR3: CACSPALRSDTQYF
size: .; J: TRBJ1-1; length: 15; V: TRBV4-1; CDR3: CASSQPFNGNTEAFF
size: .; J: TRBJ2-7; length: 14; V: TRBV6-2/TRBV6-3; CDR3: CTSSPTSGNSVQYF
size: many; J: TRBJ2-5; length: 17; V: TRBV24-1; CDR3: CATSDYRDPNNQETQYF
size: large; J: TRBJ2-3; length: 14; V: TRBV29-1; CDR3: CSVSGGPVGDTQYF